The 17 T cell receptor beta chains presented below share a single source sample, sequenced in a study of T cell changes during pregnancy in multiple sclerosis. Data came from immunoSEQ multiplex PCR; TCRdb stores just in-frame clones and leaves some out. There are about 100,000 clones in the sample; around 92% occur only once, and about 2.4% lies in the top ten. Sequenced material: peripheral blood, taken in the first trimester of pregnancy. The origin of the receptors is a female donor with multiple sclerosis, enrolled in a pregnancy study.

The chain recombines TRBV15 with TRBJ1-4; no clear D gene. Germline loops: CDR1 LNHNV, CDR2 YYDKDF (reference sequence). Deletions cut 6 bases from V and 5 bases from J, with 28 bases between. The CDR3 extends over 19 amino acids. CDR3 sequence (DNA): TGTGCCACCAGACGTCGGCTGAGCCGTGTCGGAGCAGAGAATGAAAAACTGTTTTTT. Protein: CATRRRLSRVGAENEKLFF.

This clone was detected only a few times. The chain recombines TRBV19 with TRBJ1-1; 8 nucleotides align to TRBD1. With V trimmed by 5 bases and J by 0 bases, 8 bases remained unmatched. The CDR3 is made up of 16 amino acids. The germline V gene encodes CDR1 LNHDA and CDR2 SQIVND (reference sequence). The CDR3 is CASSPPRQGMNTEAFF. DNA for the CDR3: TGTGCCAGTAGTCCCCCCAGACAGGGGATGAACACTGAAGCTTTCTTT.

This chain links TRBV7-8 with TRBJ2-3; a weak D match, TRBD2 (6 bases). The germline CDR1 and CDR2 sequences are SGHVS and FQNEAQ. This CDR3 region has 14 residues. V lost 2 bases and J 3 bases, leaving 9 bases between the germline ends. As DNA, the CDR3 is TGTGCCAGCAGCTTACAGGGAGGTACAGATACGCAGTATTTT. Translating it yields CASSLQGGTDTQYF. Based on the CDR3 plus reference TRBV7-8 and TRBJ2-3, the full variable domain is GAGVSQSPRYKVAKRGQDVALRCDPISGHVSLFWYQQALGQGPEFLTYFQNEAQLDKSGLPSDRFFAERPEGSVSTLKIQRTQQEDSAVYLCASSLQGGTDTQYFGPGTRLTVL.

The chain recombines TRBV28 with TRBJ1-5; 7 bases line up with TRBD1. The V gene end was trimmed by 6 bases and the J gene end by 5 bases; junction bases not matched to a gene: 7. The V gene's germline CDR1 is MDHEN and CDR2 SYDVKM. This CDR3 region has 14 residues. Here the CDR3 reads CASRANRGHQPQHF. In nucleotides, the CDR3 is TGTGCCAGCAGGGCAAACAGGGGACATCAGCCCCAGCATTTT.

This clone was detected only once. The chain links TRBV29-1 to TRBJ1-3; D perhaps matches TRBD1 (5 bases). Germline loops: CDR1 SQVTM, CDR2 ANQGSEA. The CDR3 runs to 13 residues. The V and J ends lost 7 bases and 2 bases respectively, with 12 bases between them. CDR3 amino acids: CSGLGRAGNTIYF. The CDR3 nucleotides read TGCAGCGGCCTGGGCAGGGCTGGAAACACCATATATTTT.

The chain carries TRBV27 and TRBJ1-1; D unresolved. Trimming left V 4 bases short and J 4 bases short, with 19 bases between. The CDR3 runs 16 residues. From germline, CDR1 is MNHEY and CDR2 SMNVEV (reference sequence). The CDR3 sequence is CASSSLRGMGTTEAFF. In DNA form, the CDR3 reads TGTGCCAGCAGTTCCCTGAGAGGGATGGGCACCACTGAAGCTTTCTTT.

V and J are TRBV28 and TRBJ2-3; the D gene is possibly TRBD2 (5 bases). This CDR3 has 16 residues. Per the germline V gene, CDR1 is MDHEN and CDR2 is SYDVKM. V shed 3 bases and J shed 0 bases, with 13 bases lying between them. The CDR3 region has the DNA TGTGCCAGCAGTTTTGGCACTAGGCCTAGCACAGATACGCAGTATTTT. The encoded protein is CASSFGTRPSTDTQYF.

The chain links TRBV7-9 to TRBJ1-1; possible D gene TRBD1, 6 bases. Trimming stripped 5 bases from V and 2 bases from J, with 18 bases between. The V gene's germline CDR1 is SEHNR and CDR2 FQNEAQ (reference sequence). This CDR3 contains 16 residues. CDR3 in DNA: TGTGCCAGCAGCCTGGGACATGGTTCTTTCAACACTGAAGCTTTCTTT. Translating it yields CASSLGHGSFNTEAFF.

J is TRBJ1-5 and V is TRBV19; 10 nucleotides agree with TRBD1. The CDR3 length is 15 residues. V trimming: 5 bases; J trimming: 4 bases; junction bases outside the gene matches: 5. Germline V lookup: CDR1 LNHDA, CDR2 SQIVND (reference sequence). The CDR3 loop reads CASSGGQGSNQPQHF. CDR3 DNA sequence: TGTGCCAGTAGTGGGGGACAGGGGAGTAATCAGCCCCAGCATTTT.

This rearrangement joins TRBV5-1 to TRBJ2-2; D might be TRBD2 (5 bases). This CDR3 is 13 amino acids long. The V and J ends lost 2 bases and 8 bases respectively, with 10 bases between them. CDR1 and CDR2 from the germline V gene are SGHRS and YFSETQ. CDR3 in DNA: TGCGCCAGCAGCTTTCCAGAGCGGGGGGAGCTGTTTTTT. It codes for CASSFPERGELFF.

The chain couples TRBV5-4 to TRBJ2-7, with TRBD1 matching 7 bases. CDR3 length: 16 amino acids. CDR1 is SGHNT, CDR2 YYREEE, per germline (reference sequence). V trimming: 2 bases; J trimming: 0 bases; junction bases outside the gene matches: 8. The CDR3 nucleotides read TGTGCCAGCAGCTTTGGACAGGTTTGGAGCTCCTACGAGCAGTACTTC. Protein: CASSFGQVWSSYEQYF.

The chain combines TRBV4-2 with TRBJ2-5, with 10 bases aligning to TRBD2. V lost 1 base and J lost 4; bases outside the gene matches: 6. The CDR3 spans 16 residues. Germline V gene data show CDR1 as LGHNA and CDR2 as YNFKEQ. The CDR3 loop is CASSQGTSGVGETQYF. The DNA for the CDR3 is TGTGCCAGCAGCCAAGGGACTAGCGGAGTCGGAGAGACCCAGTACTTC.

V is TRBV5-4 and J is TRBJ2-5; 9 nucleotides line up with TRBD2. This CDR3 has 16 amino acids. The V gene's germline CDR1 is SGHNT and CDR2 YYREEE (reference sequence). V was clipped by 0 bases and J by 5 bases; unmatched bases: 8. The CDR3 DNA follows: TGTGCCAGCAGCTTGGTGGCGGGAGGGCCCTGGGAGACCCAGTACTTC. Its translation is CASSLVAGGPWETQYF.

The rearrangement links TRBV13 to TRBJ2-3; 8 bases agree with TRBD2. The CDR3 covers 15 residues. Germline assignment: CDR1 PRHDT and CDR2 FYEKMQ (reference sequence). With 5 bases clipped from V and 1 base from J, the junction kept 5 bases outside the gene matches. The CDR3 DNA follows: TGTGCCAGCAGCCCAGCGGGAGCGGGCACAGATACGCAGTATTTT. It specifies CASSPAGAGTDTQYF. The complete variable domain, with remaining parts taken from reference TRBV13 and TRBJ2-3, reads AAGVIQSPRHLIKEKRETATLKCYPIPRHDTVYWYQQGPGQDPQFLISFYEKMQSDKGSIPDRFSAQQFSDYHSELNMSSLELGDSALYFCASSPAGAGTDTQYFGPGTRLTVL.

CDR3 sequence reads: CASSLARNRVSSYEQYF. In DNA, the CDR3 is TGTGCCAGCAGCTTAGCGAGAAACAGGGTTTCCTCCTACGAGCAGTACTTC. This chain joins TRBV11-1 and TRBJ2-7; maybe TRBD1 (6 bases). V was cut by 0 bases and J by 0 bases, with 15 bases left in between. The germline V gene encodes CDR1 SGHAT and CDR2 FQDESV (reference sequence). The CDR3 is 17 residues long.

The chain links TRBV18 to TRBJ2-3; 8 bases map to TRBD2. Unmatched junction bases numbered 11, after V lost 1 base and J lost 2 bases. CDR1 and CDR2 from the germline V gene are KGHSH and LQKENI. The CDR3 spans 18 residues. Here the CDR3 reads CASSPLEASGFTTDTQYF. The CDR3 DNA is TGTGCCAGCTCACCACTCGAGGCTAGCGGGTTTACCACAGATACGCAGTATTTT. The full variable domain, completed using reference TRBV18 and TRBJ2-3, is NAGVMQNPRHLVRRRGQEARLRCSPMKGHSHVYWYRQLPEEGLKFMVYLQKENIIDESGMPKERFSAEFPKEGPSILRIQQVVRGDSAAYFCASSPLEASGFTTDTQYFGPGTRLTVL.

A remark on this clone: The junction differs from germline at one of its ends, possibly a read error. The chain uses TRBV4-1 and TRBJ2-3; 9 bases agree with TRBD2. Germline V gives CDR1 MGHRA, CDR2 YSYEKL. CDR3 length equals 20 residues. The CDR3 DNA reads as TGCGCCAGCAGTCAAGATATGAGCCTAGCGGGATCTTCTAGCACAGATACGCAGTATTTT. This sequence encodes CASSQDMSLAGSSSTDTQYF.